Presented here are 30 T cell receptor beta chains from one specimen sequenced in a study of blood T cell repertoires in COVID-19. TCRdb's table, derived via immunoSEQ multiplex PCR, lists solely in-frame clones and lacks some. The profile shows about 250,000 clones, 84% of them singletons. The sequenced sample was peripheral blood. The receptors were gathered from a woman in her forties who had recovered from COVID-19.

This chain uses TRBV13 with TRBJ2-3; possible D gene TRBD1, 5 bases. Germline V gives CDR1 PRHDT, CDR2 FYEKMQ (reference sequence). The V end was cut by 5 bases, the J end by 2 bases, with 11 bases between. The CDR3 is 14 amino acids. CDR3 DNA sequence: TGTGCCAGCAGCACCCCGACAGCCACAGATACGCAGTATTTT. Amino acids: CASSTPTATDTQYF.

The chain has TRBV9 and TRBJ2-1, with 8 bases matching TRBD1. CDR3 size: 17 residues. V shed 4 bases, J shed 0 bases, and the junction held 9 bases outside the gene matches. Germline V gene sequence: CDR1 SGDLS, CDR2 YYNGEE. Here the CDR3 DNA reads TGTGCCAGCAGCCCCGGGACAGGTCAATTCTCCTACAATGAGCAGTTCTTC. Translation gives CASSPGTGQFSYNEQFF.

About this clone: This sample also contains other DNA sequences that code for the same CDR3. J is TRBJ1-5 and V is TRBV2; possibly TRBD1 for D (5 bases). CDR3 size: 13 residues. Trimming shortened V by 4 bases and J by 3 bases, and 7 bases separated the two germline ends. Germline CDR1 SNHLY, CDR2 FYNNEI. CDR3 coding DNA: TGTGCCAGCAGTGGACAGTCCAATCAGCCCCAGCATTTT. It encodes CASSGQSNQPQHF.

This chain connects TRBV6-6 to TRBJ2-1; D uncertain. CDR1 and CDR2 from the germline V gene are MNHNY and SVGAGI (reference sequence). The V gene lost 6 bases and the J gene lost 2 bases, with 11 bases spanning the gap. The length of the CDR3 is 14 residues. CDR3 DNA sequence: TGTGCCAGCAGAGCCTCGGTGGCCTACAATGAGCAGTTCTTC. Its translation is CASRASVAYNEQFF.

The V gene is TRBV30, the J gene TRBJ1-5, with D possibly matching TRBD1 (5 bases). Trimming left V 0 bases short and J 2 bases short, with 8 bases between. The CDR3 length is 14 residues. The germline V gene has CDR1 GTSNPN and CDR2 SVGIG (reference sequence). The CDR3 loop is CAWSVGGGNQPQHF. DNA of the CDR3: TGTGCCTGGAGTGTAGGAGGGGGCAATCAGCCCCAGCATTTT.

The chain combines TRBV7-3 with TRBJ2-3; TRBD2 is a possible D gene (6 bases). CDR3 length equals 16 residues. Germline V gene data show CDR1 as SGHTA and CDR2 as FQGTGA. Trimming removed 2 bases from V and 0 bases from J, with 12 bases in between. The CDR3 nucleotides read TGTGCCAGCAGCTTAGTTCCGGGGACTAGCACAGATACGCAGTATTTT. Residues: CASSLVPGTSTDTQYF.

The gene calls are TRBV6-1 and TRBJ2-4; possibly TRBD2 for D (5 bases). V was trimmed by 0 bases and J by 6 bases, leaving 24 bases between them. The CDR3 extends over 19 amino acids. Per the germline V gene, CDR1 is MNHNS and CDR2 is SASEGT. The CDR3: CASSEASWTKVGRANIQYF. Here the CDR3 DNA reads TGTGCCAGCAGTGAAGCGTCATGGACCAAAGTGGGGAGAGCAAACATTCAGTACTTC.

This chain connects TRBV10-3 to TRBJ1-2; no firm D call. Germline V lookup: CDR1 ENHRY, CDR2 SYGVKD. Between the trimmed V and J ends, which lost 4 bases and 8 bases, there was a span of 20 bases. The CDR3 consists of 15 residues. DNA of the CDR3: TGTGCCATCAGTGCCGATGAGGGAGGGAGAGGAGGCTACACCTTC. Translating gives CAISADEGGRGGYTF.

The chain combines TRBV2 with TRBJ1-5, with D possibly being TRBD1 (6 bases). V lost 7 bases, J lost 6 bases, and 10 bases lay in between. The CDR3 contains 12 residues. CDR1 SNHLY and CDR2 FYNNEI come from the germline V gene. The CDR3 nucleotides are TGTGCCAGCACGAGGGGGACTCAGCCCCAGCATTTT. It codes for CASTRGTQPQHF.

The sample holds a few counts of this clone. The chain is built from TRBV5-1 and TRBJ2-7, with D possibly being TRBD2 (5 bases). CDR3 size: 13 residues. V was clipped by 6 bases and J by 1 base, with 11 bases between them. The germline V gene encodes CDR1 SGHRS and CDR2 YFSETQ. The DNA for the CDR3 is TGCGCCAGCACCAACGGGAATTCCTACGAGCAGTACTTC. It encodes CASTNGNSYEQYF. The full variable domain, completed using reference TRBV5-1 and TRBJ2-7, is KAGVTQTPRYLIKTRGQQVTLSCSPISGHRSVSWYQQTPGQGLQFLFEYFSETQRNKGNFPGRFSGRQFSNSRSEMNVSTLELGDSALYLCASTNGNSYEQYFGPGTRLTVT.

J is TRBJ2-7 and V is TRBV28, with TRBD1 identical over 8 bases. CDR1 MDHEN and CDR2 SYDVKM come from the germline V gene. V trimming: 4 bases; J trimming: 3 bases; junction bases outside the gene matches: 2. The CDR3 runs to 13 residues. CDR3 nucleotides: TGTGCCAGCAGTTCCGGACAGGGCTACGAGCAGTACTTC. This encodes CASSSGQGYEQYF.

This clone has a single count. The chain carries TRBV5-1 and TRBJ2-5; possibly TRBD2 for D (5 bases). CDR3 length: 15 amino acids. The germline CDR1 and CDR2 sequences are SGHRS and YFSETQ. Trimming left V 0 bases short and J 3 bases short, with 12 bases between. CDR3 in amino acids: CASSLARGGEETQYF. DNA of the CDR3: TGCGCCAGCAGCTTGGCCCGGGGTGGGGAAGAGACCCAGTACTTC.

This chain connects TRBV6-6 to TRBJ1-1, with D hard to call. The V and J ends lost 5 bases and 4 bases respectively, with 17 bases between them. Germline V gene sequence: CDR1 MNHNY, CDR2 SVGAGI (reference sequence). There are 15 residues in the CDR3. This chain's CDR3 is CASSPPAGSPTEAFF. The CDR3 nucleotides read TGTGCCAGCAGTCCGCCGGCAGGTTCGCCCACTGAAGCTTTCTTT.

The chain couples TRBV6-5 to TRBJ1-6; a possible D gene is TRBD1 (5 bases). Trimming pared 4 bases from V and 9 bases from J, leaving 16 bases between. CDR1 and CDR2 (germline): MNHEY, SVGAGI. The CDR3 loop spans 15 amino acids. The CDR3 DNA follows: TGTGCCAGCAGTTCGGAGCAGGGTTCCCCTTCACCCCTCCACTTT. This gives the protein CASSSEQGSPSPLHF.

The V gene is TRBV5-1, the J gene TRBJ1-1; 7 bases align to TRBD1. CDR3 length equals 15 residues. CDR1 SGHRS and CDR2 YFSETQ come from the germline V gene. Germline trimming cut 4 bases from V and 0 bases from J; bases unmatched to any gene: 6. CDR3 in amino acids: CASSPDTGVNTEAFF. The CDR3 bases are TGCGCCAGCAGCCCTGACACAGGGGTGAACACTGAAGCTTTCTTT.

This chain joins TRBV27 and TRBJ2-2, with TRBD1 as a possible D gene (6 bases). Germline lookup yields CDR1 MNHEY and CDR2 SMNVEV (reference sequence). The CDR3 totals 15 residues. V was pared by 1 base and J by 3 bases, with 9 bases between. The CDR3 here is CASSLFAGDTGELFF. The CDR3 bases are TGTGCCAGCAGTTTATTTGCAGGGGACACCGGGGAGCTGTTTTTT.

The gene calls are TRBV24-1 and TRBJ2-1; D possibly corresponds to TRBD2 (5 bases). The CDR3 consists of 17 residues. The V gene lost 3 bases and the J gene lost 0 bases, with 14 bases spanning the gap. CDR1 and CDR2 (germline): KGHDR, SFDVKD. The CDR3: CATSDAMTGSSYNEQFF. In nucleotides, the CDR3 is TGTGCCACCAGTGATGCCATGACTGGGAGCTCCTACAATGAGCAGTTCTTC.

The J gene is TRBJ2-6, the V gene TRBV18; a weak D match, TRBD2 (5 bases). The germline CDR1 and CDR2 sequences are KGHSH and LQKENI. V lost 1 base to trimming and J lost 4 bases, with 11 bases between them. There are 16 residues in the CDR3. The DNA of the CDR3 is TGTGCCAGCTCACCACAGCACCGGAGGGGGGCCAACGTCCTGACTTTC. Protein product: CASSPQHRRGANVLTF.

The V and J genes are TRBV30 and TRBJ2-2; TRBD2 agrees at 8 bases. The CDR3 contains 15 residues. Germline V gene data show CDR1 as GTSNPN and CDR2 as SVGIG (reference sequence). V gave up 2 bases and J gave up 5 bases; unmatched junction bases: 7. The CDR3 DNA reads as TGTGCCTGGAGTTGGAGTAGCGGGGCAACCGGGGAGCTGTTTTTT. This codes for CAWSWSSGATGELFF. Using reference TRBV30 and TRBJ2-2 for the parts outside the CDR3, the full variable domain is SQTIHQWPATLVQPVGSPLSLECTVEGTSNPNLYWYRQAAGRGLQLLFYSVGIGQISSEVPQNLSASRPQDRQFILSSKKLLLSDSGFYLCAWSWSSGATGELFFGEGSRLTVL.

The chain has TRBV19 and TRBJ1-5, with D maybe TRBD1 (6 bases). Germline V gives CDR1 LNHDA, CDR2 SQIVND (reference sequence). The CDR3 totals 15 residues. Trimming took off 4 bases at V and 6 bases at J, with 16 bases between the two ends. The CDR3 protein is CASSREIQGFQPQHF. Written as DNA, the CDR3 is TGTGCCAGTAGTAGAGAGATACAGGGATTTCAGCCCCAGCATTTT.

The rearrangement uses TRBV7-9 and TRBJ1-2; D is undetermined. From germline, CDR1 is SEHNR and CDR2 FQNEAQ (reference sequence). V lost 1 base and J lost 7, with 13 bases in between. The CDR3 covers 14 residues. CDR3 coding DNA: TGTGCCAGCAGCTTAGGTGTAACAGCCTTTGGCTACACCTTC. Translating it yields CASSLGVTAFGYTF.

V gene TRBV2 combines with J gene TRBJ2-3; 11 nucleotides agree with TRBD1. CDR1 is SNHLY and CDR2 is FYNNEI in the germline V gene. The V and J ends lost 6 bases and 4 bases, in that order; junction bases with no gene match: 9. This CDR3 comprises 16 residues. The CDR3, as DNA: TGTGCCAGCAGCCGCAGCCGGGACAGGGGGTCAGATACGCAGTATTTT. Amino acids: CASSRSRDRGSDTQYF.

CDR3 protein: CASSRRRGGDEQYF. The CDR3 region has the DNA TGTGCCAGCAGTCGAAGGCGGGGGGGCGACGAGCAGTACTTC. The V gene is TRBV3-1 (or the pseudogene TRBV3-2), the J gene TRBJ2-7; TRBD2 matches 9 bases. This CDR3 region has 14 residues. CDR1 is LGHDT, CDR2 YNNKEL, per germline (reference sequence). The V segment lost 6 bases and the J segment 5 bases; nucleotides outside the gene matches: 8.

The rearrangement joins TRBV3-1 (or the pseudogene TRBV3-2) to TRBJ1-5; D unclear. Germline V lookup: CDR1 LGHDT, CDR2 YNNKEL (reference sequence). With 1 base removed from V and 6 bases from J, the gap between germline ends came to 10 bases. The CDR3 consists of 14 residues. CDR3 nucleotides: TGTGCCAGCAGCCAAGCCAGGTCTGGTCAGCCCCAGCATTTT. It yields the protein CASSQARSGQPQHF.

The chain carries TRBV5-1 and TRBJ1-5, with a weak D call TRBD1 (5 bases). Germline V gives CDR1 SGHRS, CDR2 YFSETQ. The CDR3 is 15 amino acids. V was clipped by 0 bases and J by 7 bases, with 14 bases between them. The CDR3 DNA sequence: TGCGCCAGCAGCTTGGAAGGACATCAGAGCCAGCCCCAGCATTTT. Translating gives CASSLEGHQSQPQHF.

The CDR3 DNA follows: TGTGCCAGCAGCCAAGAACGCTCCCGGGGCAATGAGCAGTTCTTC. As protein: CASSQERSRGNEQFF. The gene calls are TRBV14 and TRBJ2-1, with D possibly being TRBD2 (5 bases). Germline-derived CDR1 and CDR2 are SGHDN and FVKESK. The CDR3 runs to 15 residues. V was shortened by 0 bases and J by 6 bases, with 12 bases between the two germline ends.

This clone was recorded a few times. The V and J genes are TRBV6-4 and TRBJ1-2; 8 bases fit TRBD1. CDR1 and CDR2 (germline): MRHNA, SNTAGT. This CDR3 region has 15 residues. With 6 bases clipped from V and 8 bases from J, the junction kept 14 bases outside the gene matches. The CDR3 loop is CASSPGTTGGRGYTF. As DNA, the CDR3 is TGTGCCAGCAGCCCGGGTACCACAGGGGGTAGAGGCTACACCTTC.

The rearrangement uses TRBV19 and TRBJ1-5; perhaps TRBD1 as D (6 bases). Between the trimmed V and J ends, which lost 4 bases and 3 bases, there was a span of 13 bases. Germline V gives CDR1 LNHDA, CDR2 SQIVND (reference sequence). The CDR3 contains 15 residues. The CDR3 here is CASSTLGGPNQPQHF. The CDR3 DNA reads as TGTGCCAGTAGTACCCTAGGGGGTCCCAATCAGCCCCAGCATTTT.

V and J are TRBV28 and TRBJ1-1, with 7 positions matching TRBD1. Looked up from germline, CDR1 is MDHEN and CDR2 is SYDVKM. V lost 6 bases, J lost 10 bases, and 8 bases stayed unmatched. This CDR3 region has 12 residues. As DNA, the CDR3 is TGTGCCAGCAGAGATCCAGGGGGAAGAGCTTTCTTT. It specifies CASRDPGGRAFF.

This rearrangement joins TRBV28 to TRBJ2-4, with D possibly matching TRBD1 (6 bases). The germline V gene encodes CDR1 MDHEN and CDR2 SYDVKM. CDR3 length: 14 amino acids. Deletions cut 7 bases from V and 4 bases from J, with 14 bases between. CDR3 protein: CASNQSGTKNIQYF. CDR3 coding DNA: TGTGCCAGCAACCAATCCGGGACAAAAAACATTCAGTACTTC.